This T cell receptor (beta chain) was found in a study of metastatic and nonmetastatic thyroid tumors. Study-wide context: Malignant thyroid and benign thyroid patients provided blood and tumor or nodule tissue whose repertoires were compared.

The CDR3 has 14 residues. Germline assignment: CDR1 SEHNR and CDR2 FQNEAQ (reference sequence). Trimming cost V 6 bases and J 5 bases; bases outside gene matches: 10. Through MiXCR, TCRdb re-clonotyped the PCR reads. In the table there are tens of thousands of clones, about 23% of which are singletons. Many counts were recorded for this clone. All patients were treatment-naive before thyroid surgery. This sequence joins TRBV7-9 and TRBJ2-7; TRBD1 aligns across 7 bases. Input material: blood. The origin of this receptor is a male donor with papillary thyroid cancer or a benign thyroid nodule (not recorded which). Some clones in this sample may be carry-over from other donors' samples. CDR3 sequence: CASSYTGVRDEQYF. The DNA for the CDR3 is TGTGCCAGCAGTTACACAGGGGTAAGGGACGAGCAGTACTTC.